Listed here are 16 T cell receptor beta chains from one sample, sequenced in a study of shared clonotypes between healthy human individuals. Profiling relied on immunoSEQ multiplex PCR, and the TCRdb table lists in-frame clones only, not all of them. Of more than 2 million clones listed, around 95% are singletons. Sequencing input: naive CD4+ T cells sorted from blood. Described subset: CD45RA+ positively selected. Receptors were obtained from a man aged 18 to 35 in good health.

This chain uses TRBV4-2 with TRBJ1-5; D remains unclear. The CDR3 has 21 amino acids. From germline, CDR1 is LGHNA and CDR2 YNFKEQ. V lost 1 base and J 0 bases, leaving 25 bases between the germline ends. CDR3 nucleotide sequence: TGTGCCAGCAGCCAAGTTTGGGAATCCCCTGAGGAAGAATATAGCAATCAGCCCCAGCATTTT. Amino acids: CASSQVWESPEEEYSNQPQHF.

The CDR3 reads CATSAQVTQYF. The CDR3 nucleotides are TGTGCCACCAGCGCTCAGGTGACCCAGTACTTC. The chain is built from TRBV15 and TRBJ2-5; D gene uncertain. Germline loops: CDR1 LNHNV, CDR2 YYDKDF (reference sequence). Deletions cut 5 bases from V and 7 bases from J, with 8 bases between. The CDR3 is 11 residues long.

With regard to this clone: This specimen includes other DNA sequences encoding the same CDR3. The V gene is TRBV28, the J gene TRBJ2-7; D is undetermined. The CDR3 covers 11 residues. V shed 3 bases and J shed 5 bases, with 5 bases lying between them. Per the germline V gene, CDR1 is MDHEN and CDR2 is SYDVKM. The DNA for the CDR3 is TGTGCCAGCAGTTTTCGGGACGAGCAGTACTTC. Protein: CASSFRDEQYF.

J is TRBJ2-6 and V is TRBV20-1; D is uncertain. The germline CDR1 and CDR2 sequences are DFQATT and SNEGSKA (reference sequence). This CDR3 comprises 11 residues. V lost 6 bases and J lost 6, with 6 bases in between. CDR3 in amino acids: CSAPLANVLTF. CDR3 nucleotide sequence: TGCAGTGCCCCCTTGGCCAACGTCCTGACTTTC.

This chain links TRBV15 with TRBJ1-1, with 12 bases lining up with TRBD1. The CDR3 sequence is 15 residues long. Germline CDR1 and CDR2: LNHNV and YYDKDF (reference sequence). V trimming: 5 bases; J trimming: 1 base; junction bases outside the gene matches: 2. CDR3 nucleotides: TGTGCCACCAGCGGGACAGGGGGCCCGAACACTGAAGCTTTCTTT. The encoded protein is CATSGTGGPNTEAFF.

The chain links TRBV6-1 to TRBJ1-1, with D possibly matching TRBD1 (6 bases). Trimming left V 4 bases short and J 5 bases short, with 17 bases between. Germline CDR1 reads MNHNS; CDR2 reads SASEGT. CDR3 length: 15 amino acids. The CDR3 bases are TGTGCCAGCAGTGTCGGGGACACAGGTCGGACTGAAGCTTTCTTT. Translated, it gives CASSVGDTGRTEAFF.

This chain uses TRBV9 with TRBJ1-6; D remains unclear. This CDR3 region has 16 residues. V shed 0 bases and J shed 0 bases, with 7 bases lying between them. Germline V lookup: CDR1 SGDLS, CDR2 YYNGEE. The CDR3 DNA reads as TGTGCCAGCAGCGTAGACCCGAGCTCCTATAATTCACCCCTCCACTTT. It encodes CASSVDPSSYNSPLHF.

The rearrangement uses TRBV15 and TRBJ1-4, with 11 bases lining up with TRBD1. J gave up 7 bases and V 2 bases, and 6 bases lay outside the gene matches. Germline assignment: CDR1 LNHNV and CDR2 YYDKDF (reference sequence). The CDR3 covers 16 residues. CDR3 protein: CATSRSAGQGGEKLFF. In DNA, the CDR3 is TGTGCCACCAGCAGATCGGCGGGACAGGGGGGTGAAAAACTGTTTTTT. The variable domain in full, completed from reference TRBV15 and TRBJ1-4, reads DAMVIQNPRYQVTQFGKPVTLSCSQTLNHNVMYWYQQKSSQAPKLLFHYYDKDFNNEADTPDNFQSRRPNTSFCFLDIRSPGLGDTAMYLCATSRSAGQGGEKLFFGSGTQLSVL.

J is TRBJ1-5 and V is TRBV2, with D tentatively TRBD1 (5 bases). CDR1 is SNHLY, CDR2 FYNNEI, per germline. V dropped 10 bases and J dropped 5 bases, with 15 bases sitting between them. This CDR3 region has 13 residues. CDR3 in DNA: TGTGCCACCCGGAAGAGGGGCGATCAGCCCCAGCATTTT. Encoded protein: CATRKRGDQPQHF.

The chain recombines TRBV30 with TRBJ2-7; TRBD1 matches 11 bases. Trimming cost V 3 bases and J 4 bases; bases outside gene matches: 5. Germline values: CDR1 GTSNPN, CDR2 SVGIG (reference sequence). This CDR3 comprises 14 residues. CDR3 region: CAWSSDRGLYEQYF. The CDR3, as DNA: TGTGCCTGGAGCTCGGACAGGGGGCTTTACGAGCAGTACTTC.

The chain links TRBV18 to TRBJ1-3; D gene unclear. With 4 bases removed from V and 0 bases from J, the gap between germline ends came to 4 bases. The CDR3 contains 13 residues. Per germline, CDR1 KGHSH and CDR2 LQKENI. The CDR3 protein is CASSQDSGNTIYF. DNA of the CDR3: TGTGCCAGCTCACAGGACTCTGGAAACACCATATATTTT. The entire variable domain, with the rest obtained from reference TRBV18 and TRBJ1-3, is as follows: NAGVMQNPRHLVRRRGQEARLRCSPMKGHSHVYWYRQLPEEGLKFMVYLQKENIIDESGMPKERFSAEFPKEGPSILRIQQVVRGDSAAYFCASSQDSGNTIYFGEGSWLTVV.

V usage is TRBV12-5 and J usage is TRBJ2-7; D tentatively reads TRBD1 or TRBD2 (5 bases each). Trimming pared 2 bases from V and 3 bases from J, leaving 14 bases between. The CDR3 runs 15 residues. Germline CDR1 is LGHNT and CDR2 is FRNRAP. Here the CDR3 DNA reads TGTGCTAGTGGTTTGTTCCAGGGAGCACTCTACGAGCAGTACTTC. Its translation: CASGLFQGALYEQYF.

V is TRBV25-1 and J is TRBJ2-7; D gene ambiguous. The CDR3 has 13 amino acids. Germline CDR1 reads MGHDK; CDR2 reads SYGVNS. V shed 2 bases and J shed 4 bases, with 9 bases lying between them. This chain's CDR3 is CASSELGAYEQYF. The CDR3 bases are TGTGCCAGCAGTGAACTCGGAGCATACGAGCAGTACTTC.

The V gene is TRBV25-1, the J gene TRBJ2-1; D is unclear. The ends were cut back, 1 base at V and 2 bases at J, with 9 bases in the middle. The CDR3 runs 15 residues. In germline, CDR1 is MGHDK, CDR2 SYGVNS. The CDR3 nucleotides read TGTGCCAGCAGTGAATCCTACGTAGCCTACAATGAGCAGTTCTTC. This codes for CASSESYVAYNEQFF.

The J gene is TRBJ2-1, the V gene TRBV10-1; possibly TRBD2 for D (6 bases). This CDR3 spans 13 amino acids. The ends were cut back, 2 bases at V and 10 bases at J, with 12 bases in the middle. Germline CDR1 and CDR2: WNHNN and SYGVQD (reference sequence). CDR3 protein: CASSEPRRGEQFF. In DNA, the CDR3 is TGCGCCAGCAGTGAGCCCCGCCGGGGGGAGCAGTTCTTC.

Notes on this clone: This specimen includes other DNA sequences encoding the same CDR3. This chain uses TRBV5-1 with TRBJ2-5; D gene uncertain. Looked up from germline, CDR1 is SGHRS and CDR2 is YFSETQ. Between the trimmed V and J ends, which lost 7 bases and 2 bases, there was a span of 9 bases. This CDR3 comprises 12 residues. The CDR3 loop is CASRPSQETQYF. CDR3 in DNA: TGCGCCAGCCGACCATCTCAAGAGACCCAGTACTTC.